This T cell receptor beta chain was captured in a study of T cell responses to AZD1222 COVID-19 vaccine. In regard to this clone: Antigen unknown.

Repertoires were generated with immunoSEQ multiplex PCR, while TCRdb's copy carries only in-frame clones and drops some. The table shows roughly 190,000 clones, with more than 75% occurring only once. Findings of the study overall: There were vaccine-associated CD4 TCRs across spike, dominant at 160-218 and 743-854.

The sequencing here drew on peripheral blood, taken on day 0 of AZD1222 vaccination. The receptor comes from an adult in good health.

CDR3 amino acids: CASSLGRYEQYF. CDR3 sequence (DNA): TGTGCCAGCAGCCTTGGGCGCTACGAGCAGTACTTC. The gene calls are TRBV6-6 and TRBJ2-7; D unclear. The germline V gene encodes CDR1 MNHNY and CDR2 SVGAGI (reference sequence). The CDR3 contains 12 residues. V was cut by 6 bases and J by 3 bases, with 9 bases left in between.